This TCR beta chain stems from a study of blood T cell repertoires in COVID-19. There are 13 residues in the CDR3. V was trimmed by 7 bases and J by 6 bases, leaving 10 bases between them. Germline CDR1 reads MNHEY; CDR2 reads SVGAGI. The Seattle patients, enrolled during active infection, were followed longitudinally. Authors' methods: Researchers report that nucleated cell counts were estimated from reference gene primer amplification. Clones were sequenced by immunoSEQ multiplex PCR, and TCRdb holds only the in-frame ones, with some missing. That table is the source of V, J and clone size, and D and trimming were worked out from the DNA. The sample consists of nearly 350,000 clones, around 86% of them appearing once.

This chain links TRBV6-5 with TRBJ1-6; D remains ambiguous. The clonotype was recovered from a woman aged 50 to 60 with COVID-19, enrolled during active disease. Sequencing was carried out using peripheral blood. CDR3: CASMAISNSPLHF. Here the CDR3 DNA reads TGTGCCAGCATGGCAATCAGTAATTCACCCCTCCACTTT.